The 7 T cell receptor beta chains below all came from one sample that was sequenced in a study of T cell repertoires in cytomegalovirus infection. The antigens these receptors bind are not known. In TCRdb, the reads were re-called with MiXCR into one record per CDR3 protein. Altogether approximately 310,000 distinct CDR3 sequences are present, around 25% being singletons, with the ten largest covering about an eighth. Sequencing was performed on cultured PBMCs, taken from culture after CMV antigen stimulation. These receptors originate from a human donor in good health (CMV status not recorded). Some clones in this sample may be carry-over from other donors' samples.

The gene calls are TRBV6-1 and TRBJ1-6; TRBD1 is a possible D gene (6 bases). Per germline, CDR1 MNHNS and CDR2 SASEGT. The CDR3 contains 13 residues. V was cut by 6 bases and J by 8 bases, with 11 bases left in between. The CDR3 spells CASRQGLYSPLHF. The CDR3 nucleotides read TGTGCCAGCAGACAGGGCCTCTATTCACCCCTCCACTTT.

This clonotype was counted only a few times. V gene TRBV27 combines with J gene TRBJ2-7; D is perhaps TRBD2 (5 bases). The CDR3 is 15 residues long. The V gene lost 3 bases and the J gene lost 3 bases, with 15 bases spanning the gap. Looked up from germline, CDR1 is MNHEY and CDR2 is SMNVEV (reference sequence). Written as DNA, the CDR3 is TGTGCCAGCAGTTTCCTGGCTAGCTCCTTCTACGAGCAGTACTTC. Protein: CASSFLASSFYEQYF.

This chain uses TRBV7-9 with TRBJ2-5; no definite D call. The CDR3 loop spans 16 amino acids. V lost 5 bases and J 4 bases, leaving 20 bases between the germline ends. Germline values: CDR1 SEHNR, CDR2 FQNEAQ (reference sequence). The CDR3 nucleotides read TGTGCCAGCAGCGCCCGTGCGGTGGTATGGGGAGAGACCCAGTACTTC. Translated, it gives CASSARAVVWGETQYF.

The V and J genes are TRBV6-6 and TRBJ1-2; no clear D. Germline V gene lookup returns CDR1 MNHNY and CDR2 SVGAGI (reference sequence). The CDR3 is 13 amino acids. V lost 8 bases and J 2 bases, leaving 12 bases between the germline ends. The CDR3 coding sequence is TGTGCCAGCGGAAGCAGAGAAAACTATGGCTACACCTTC. Amino acids: CASGSRENYGYTF.

This clonotype was recorded at least ten times. The chain is built from TRBV7-8 and TRBJ2-3; TRBD2 matches 8 bases. The J segment lost 4 bases and the V segment lost 1 base, leaving 10 bases of the junction unmatched. This CDR3 region has 17 residues. Germline V gene sequence: CDR1 SGHVS, CDR2 FQNEAQ. The CDR3 DNA reads as TGTGCCAGCAGCTTAGTGGGCGGGGGGCGGACGGCAGATACGCAGTATTTT. Translation: CASSLVGGGRTADTQYF.

In this sample, this clonotype turned up many times. The chain is built from TRBV7-3 and TRBJ2-1; D is ambiguous. Trimming pared 0 bases from V and 5 bases from J, leaving 5 bases between. CDR3 size: 13 residues. Germline-derived CDR1 and CDR2 are SGHTA and FQGTGA. DNA of the CDR3: TGTGCCAGCAGCTTAACTAACGACAATGAGCAGTTCTTC. Amino acid sequence: CASSLTNDNEQFF.

The chain uses TRBV19 and TRBJ2-1; tentatively, D is TRBD1 (6 bases). The CDR3 spans 15 residues. Germline assignment: CDR1 LNHDA and CDR2 SQIVND (reference sequence). Trimming cost V 5 bases and J 8 bases, with 19 bases left between them. CDR3 sequence reads: CASSQGGLLRDEQFF. For the CDR3, the DNA is TGTGCCAGTAGTCAAGGGGGTCTCCTAAGGGATGAGCAGTTCTTC.